This T cell receptor beta chain was recorded in a study of cytomegalovirus exposure and HLA in healthy donors. As for the study in general: The study placed 70% to 90% of its 398 genotyped donors in the Caucasian-associated ancestry cluster.

The study ran its PCR with 60 Vbeta and 13 Jbeta primers. Original handling: Later, an analysis found roughly 80 million unique TCR beta chains, and 8.5 million to 14 million of these were shared. The repertoire was sequenced with immunoSEQ multiplex PCR; TCRdb's copy has only in-frame clones and lacks some. V, J and clone size were drawn from that table, and D and trimming were deduced from the DNA. The table records about 150,000 clones, around 67% of them present only once. Regarding the study as a whole: A later analysis showed TCR association rates differing by HLA locus, peaking at DRB1 and lowest at HLA-C. Further analysis was carried out later, and it showed several of the most significant clusters appearing linked to common viral pathogens.

For this clone: Its antigen is as yet unknown.

The CDR3 totals 15 residues. The germline V and J ends were trimmed by 5 bases and 3 bases, with 17 bases remaining between them. CDR1 and CDR2 (germline): LNHDA, SQIVND (reference sequence). The V and J genes are TRBV19 and TRBJ2-7, with D tentatively TRBD1 (7 bases). Source material: PBMCs. This TCR was sampled from a woman younger than 35 in good health and CMV-seronegative. CDR3 amino acids: CASSLRQGGNYEQYF. The CDR3 coding sequence is TGTGCCAGTAGTTTGCGACAGGGCGGGAACTACGAGCAGTACTTC.